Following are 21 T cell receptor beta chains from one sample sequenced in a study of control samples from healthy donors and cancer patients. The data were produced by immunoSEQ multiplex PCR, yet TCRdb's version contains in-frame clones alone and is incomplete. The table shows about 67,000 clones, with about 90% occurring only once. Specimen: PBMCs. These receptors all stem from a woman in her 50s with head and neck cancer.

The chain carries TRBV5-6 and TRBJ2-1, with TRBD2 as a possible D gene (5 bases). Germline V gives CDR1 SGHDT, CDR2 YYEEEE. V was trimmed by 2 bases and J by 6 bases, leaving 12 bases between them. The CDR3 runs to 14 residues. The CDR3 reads CASSFVGGGNEQFF. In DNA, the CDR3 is TGTGCCAGCAGCTTTGTGGGTGGAGGCAATGAGCAGTTCTTC.

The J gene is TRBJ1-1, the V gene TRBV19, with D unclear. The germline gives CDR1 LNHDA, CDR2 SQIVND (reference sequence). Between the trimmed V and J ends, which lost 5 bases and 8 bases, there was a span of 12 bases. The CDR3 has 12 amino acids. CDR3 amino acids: CASSLRTGEAFF. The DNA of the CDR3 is TGTGCCAGTAGTTTAAGGACTGGCGAAGCTTTCTTT. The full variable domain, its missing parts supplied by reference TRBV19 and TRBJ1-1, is DGGITQSPKYLFRKEGQNVTLSCEQNLNHDAMYWYRQDPGQGLRLIYYSQIVNDFQKGDIAEGYSVSREKKESFPLTVTSAQKNPTAFYLCASSLRTGEAFFGQGTRLTVV.

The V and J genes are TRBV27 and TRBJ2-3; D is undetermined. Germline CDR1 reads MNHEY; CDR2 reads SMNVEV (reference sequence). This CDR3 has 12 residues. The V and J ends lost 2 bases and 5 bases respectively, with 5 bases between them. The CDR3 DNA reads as TGTGCCAGCAGTTTAGTTGGAGATACGCAGTATTTT. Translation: CASSLVGDTQYF.

This CDR3 reads CASSSSLPDRIMNTEAFF. The CDR3 DNA follows: TGCGCCAGCAGCTCTTCATTGCCCGACAGGATTATGAACACTGAAGCTTTCTTT. This chain joins TRBV5-1 and TRBJ1-1; a possible D gene is TRBD1 (6 bases). Per the germline V gene, CDR1 is SGHRS and CDR2 is YFSETQ. The length of the CDR3 is 18 residues. Trimming left V 3 bases short and J 0 bases short, with 21 bases between.

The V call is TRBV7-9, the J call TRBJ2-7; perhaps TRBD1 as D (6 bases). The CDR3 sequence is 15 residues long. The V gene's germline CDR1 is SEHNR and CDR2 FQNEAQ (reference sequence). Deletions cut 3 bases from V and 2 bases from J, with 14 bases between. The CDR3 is CASSFTGTRTYEQYF. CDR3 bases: TGTGCCAGCAGCTTTACCGGGACACGGACCTACGAGCAGTACTTC.

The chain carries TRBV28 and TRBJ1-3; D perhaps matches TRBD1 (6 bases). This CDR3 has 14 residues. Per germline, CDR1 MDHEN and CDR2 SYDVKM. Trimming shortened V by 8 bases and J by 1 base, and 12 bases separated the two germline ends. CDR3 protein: CASANRVSGNTIYF. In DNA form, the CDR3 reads TGTGCCAGCGCAAACAGGGTGTCTGGAAACACCATATATTTT.

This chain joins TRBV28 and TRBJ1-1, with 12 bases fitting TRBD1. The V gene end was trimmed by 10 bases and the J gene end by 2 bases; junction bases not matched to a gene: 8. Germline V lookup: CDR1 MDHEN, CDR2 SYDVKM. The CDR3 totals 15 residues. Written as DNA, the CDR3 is TGTGCCACCAAGGGACAGGGGGCGCGAAACACTGAAGCTTTCTTT. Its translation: CATKGQGARNTEAFF.

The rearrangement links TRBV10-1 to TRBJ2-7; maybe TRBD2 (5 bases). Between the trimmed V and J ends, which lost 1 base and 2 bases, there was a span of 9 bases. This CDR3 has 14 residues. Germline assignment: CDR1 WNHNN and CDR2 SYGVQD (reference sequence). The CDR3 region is CASSEWRRTYEQYF. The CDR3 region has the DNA TGCGCCAGCAGTGAGTGGAGGAGAACCTACGAGCAGTACTTC.

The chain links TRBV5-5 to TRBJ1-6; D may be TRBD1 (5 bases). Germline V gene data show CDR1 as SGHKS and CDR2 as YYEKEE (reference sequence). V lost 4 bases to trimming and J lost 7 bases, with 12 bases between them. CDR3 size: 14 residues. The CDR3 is CASSHGTSNSPLHF. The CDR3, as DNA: TGTGCCAGCAGCCACGGGACGTCCAATTCACCCCTCCACTTT.

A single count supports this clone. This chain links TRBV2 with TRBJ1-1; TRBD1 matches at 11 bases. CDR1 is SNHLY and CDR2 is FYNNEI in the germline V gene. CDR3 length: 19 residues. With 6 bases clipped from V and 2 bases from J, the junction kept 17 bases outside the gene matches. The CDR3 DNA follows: TGTGCCAGCAGCCCTCTCTCCCCCCGGACAGGGGGCTATAACACTGAAGCTTTCTTT. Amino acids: CASSPLSPRTGGYNTEAFF.

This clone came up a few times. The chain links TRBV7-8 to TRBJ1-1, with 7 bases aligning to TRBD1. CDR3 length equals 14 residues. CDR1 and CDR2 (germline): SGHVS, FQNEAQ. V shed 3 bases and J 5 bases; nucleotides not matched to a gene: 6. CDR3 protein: CASSFTGVGTEAFF. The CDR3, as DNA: TGTGCCAGCAGCTTCACAGGGGTTGGGACTGAAGCTTTCTTT.

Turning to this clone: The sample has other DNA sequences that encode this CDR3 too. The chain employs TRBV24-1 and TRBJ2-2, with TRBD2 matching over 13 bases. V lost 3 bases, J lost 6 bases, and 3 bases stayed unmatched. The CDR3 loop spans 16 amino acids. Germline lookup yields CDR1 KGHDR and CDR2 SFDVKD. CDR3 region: CATSDPGTSGAGELFF. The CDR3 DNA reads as TGTGCCACCAGTGATCCCGGGACTAGCGGGGCCGGGGAGCTGTTTTTT.

The chain's CDR3 is CAWTQGGNYGYTF. For the CDR3, the DNA is TGTGCCTGGACGCAGGGGGGTAACTATGGCTACACCTTC. The V gene is TRBV30, the J gene TRBJ1-2, with 7 bases matching TRBD1. CDR1 is GTSNPN and CDR2 is SVGIG in the germline V gene (reference sequence). The CDR3 covers 13 residues. Trimming cost V 4 bases and J 1 base; bases outside gene matches: 3.

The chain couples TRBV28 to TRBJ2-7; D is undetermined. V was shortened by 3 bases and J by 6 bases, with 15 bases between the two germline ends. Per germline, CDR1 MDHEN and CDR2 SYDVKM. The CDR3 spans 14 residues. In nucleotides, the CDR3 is TGTGCCAGCAGTTTGGTCGGGCAGAAGAGCGAGCAGTACTTC. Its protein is CASSLVGQKSEQYF.

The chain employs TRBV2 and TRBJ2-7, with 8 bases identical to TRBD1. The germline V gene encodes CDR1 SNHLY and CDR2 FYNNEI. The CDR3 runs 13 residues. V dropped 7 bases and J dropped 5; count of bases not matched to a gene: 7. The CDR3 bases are TGTGCCAGCACCGCGGACAGGGTGGACGAGCAGTACTTC. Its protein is CASTADRVDEQYF.

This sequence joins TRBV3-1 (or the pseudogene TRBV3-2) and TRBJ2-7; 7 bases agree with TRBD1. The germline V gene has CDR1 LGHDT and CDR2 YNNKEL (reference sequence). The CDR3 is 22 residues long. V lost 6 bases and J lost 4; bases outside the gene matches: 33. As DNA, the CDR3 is TGTGCCAGCAGAGAACTTAGGGGGCCTACTCCTTTTCACCCACCGATACCTTACGAGCAGTACTTC. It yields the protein CASRELRGPTPFHPPIPYEQYF.

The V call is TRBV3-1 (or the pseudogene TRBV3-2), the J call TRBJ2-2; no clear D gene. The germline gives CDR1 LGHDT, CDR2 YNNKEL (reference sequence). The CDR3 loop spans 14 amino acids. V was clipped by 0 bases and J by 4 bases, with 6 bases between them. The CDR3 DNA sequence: TGTGCCAGCAGCCAAGATGGGGTCACCGGGGAGCTGTTTTTT. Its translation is CASSQDGVTGELFF.

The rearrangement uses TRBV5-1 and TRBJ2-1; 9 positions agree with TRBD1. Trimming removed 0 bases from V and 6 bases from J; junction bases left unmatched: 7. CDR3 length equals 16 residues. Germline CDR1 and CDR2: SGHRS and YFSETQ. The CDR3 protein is CASSLVGQGWTNEQFF. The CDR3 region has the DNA TGCGCCAGCAGCTTGGTAGGACAGGGGTGGACCAATGAGCAGTTCTTC.

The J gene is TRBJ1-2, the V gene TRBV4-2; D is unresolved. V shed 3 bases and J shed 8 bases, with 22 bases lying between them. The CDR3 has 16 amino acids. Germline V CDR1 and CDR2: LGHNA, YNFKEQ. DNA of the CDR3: TGTGCCAGCAGCCAGTCCTACCCCCCGGGGTCTGGAGGCTACACCTTC. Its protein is CASSQSYPPGSGGYTF.

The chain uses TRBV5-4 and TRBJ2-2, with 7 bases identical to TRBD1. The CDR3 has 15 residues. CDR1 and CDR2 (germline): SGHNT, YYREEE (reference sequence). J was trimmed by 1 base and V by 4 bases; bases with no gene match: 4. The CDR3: CASSMDRLNTGELFF. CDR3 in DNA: TGTGCCAGCAGCATGGACAGGTTGAACACCGGGGAGCTGTTTTTT.

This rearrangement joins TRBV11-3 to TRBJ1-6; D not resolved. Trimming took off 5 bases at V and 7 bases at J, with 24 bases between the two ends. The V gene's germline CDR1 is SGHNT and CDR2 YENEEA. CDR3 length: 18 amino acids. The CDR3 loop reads CASSPKPADGIANSPLHF. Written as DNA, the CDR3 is TGTGCCAGCAGCCCCAAACCCGCGGACGGGATCGCGAATTCACCCCTCCACTTT.